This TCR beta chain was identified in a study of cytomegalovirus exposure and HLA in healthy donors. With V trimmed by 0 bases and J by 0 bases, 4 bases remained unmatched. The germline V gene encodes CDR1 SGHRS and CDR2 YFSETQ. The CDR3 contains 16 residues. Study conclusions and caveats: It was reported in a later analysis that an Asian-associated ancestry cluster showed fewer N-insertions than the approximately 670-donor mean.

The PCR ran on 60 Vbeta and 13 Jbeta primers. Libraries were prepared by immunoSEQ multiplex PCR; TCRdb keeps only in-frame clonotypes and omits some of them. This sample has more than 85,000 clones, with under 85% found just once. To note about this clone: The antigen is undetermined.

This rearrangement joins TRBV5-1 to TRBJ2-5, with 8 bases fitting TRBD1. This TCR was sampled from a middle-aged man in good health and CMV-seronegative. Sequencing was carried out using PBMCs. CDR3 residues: CASSLGTGLYQETQYF. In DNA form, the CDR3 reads TGCGCCAGCAGCTTGGGGACAGGGCTGTACCAAGAGACCCAGTACTTC.